This record concerns one T cell receptor beta chain sequence. Its antigen is unknown. No much larger clone is present one base from it, and per-base qualities are unavailable. The data are from a study of CD8+ T cells in alopecia areata (dated by TCRdb to 2016 to 2018). About the study as a whole: The treated patients took part in an open-label pilot trial in which moderate-to-severe alopecia areata was treated with oral tofacitinib at 5 to 10 mg twice daily. In treated patients, disease severity was measured using the SALT score, which gives the percentage of scalp surface area affected. Tofacitinib-treated patients had biopsies at baseline and at 4 and 24 weeks of treatment, with a later scalp biopsy in several patients. Scalp tissue and sorted CD4+ and CD8+ peripheral blood T cells from patchy and totalis/universalis alopecia areata patients and from healthy controls were covered by human TCRbeta sequencing. RNA was obtained with the PAXgene miRNA kit for fixed scalp, the miRNeasy kit for PBMCs, and the RNeasy kit for mouse skin. Tofacitinib was given for 6 to 18 months, followed by 6 months of follow-up off drug to assess delayed response and recurrence. In both human patients and the C3H/HeJ mouse model, the study applied high-throughput TCRbeta sequencing to look at T cell clonal expansion in alopecia areata. Scalp clonality was compared across normal scalp (n=4), patchy alopecia areata scalp (n=8), and alopecia totalis/universalis scalp (n=8). TCRbeta CDR3 regions were amplified by immunoSEQ multiplex PCR using 35 Vbeta forward and 13 Jbeta reverse primers.

Libraries were built with the immunoSEQ multiplex PCR assay. RNA was extracted from all samples and reverse transcribed into cDNA as template for TCR sequencing. SuperScript III was used for first-strand cDNA synthesis, primed with a 2:1 mix of oligo-dT and random hexamers. A synthetic immune receptor repertoire was used to measure amplification bias, and any remaining bias was corrected computationally. The original pipeline was this. Raw reads were preprocessed to remove errors, and CDR3 was defined by IMGT conventions from the conserved cysteine to phenylalanine. Clonality was calculated as 1 minus Shannon entropy normalized by log2 of the number of productive unique TCRs. Whether each scalp clone was CD4 or CD8 was inferred by checking scalp TCRbeta sequences against the CD4 and CD8 repertoires from sorted blood. TCRdb holds this immuneACCESS table with in-frame rearrangements only. Some clones are missing; in checked studies, unresolved V genes explain under half, and the rest has no known cause. V and J calls and clone size are copied from that table; D and trimming were computed from the DNA. In all, the sample holds 130,000 or so clones, and about 86% of those were seen once. The top ten clonotypes cover over 10% of the sample.

V loses 8 bases, J loses 0 bases, and the germline ends lie 20 bases apart. In the germline V gene, CDR1 corresponds to SQVTM and CDR2 to ANQGSEA. Taken from cysteine to phenylalanine, the CDR3 has 16 residues. The DNA shown is the 48-base CDR3, in frame from base 1. The time point tag for this specimen amounts to: around 4 weeks on oral tofacitinib. What this sample's treatment or condition label stands for: oral pan-JAK inhibitor, 5-10 mg twice daily. Lesional scalp punch biopsies and peripheral blood were obtained from alopecia areata patients. PBMCs were isolated by density centrifugation and stained for CD3, CD4 and CD8, and CD4+ and CD8+ T cells were sorted on a FACSAria. On the study overall, not on this receptor specifically: Tofacitinib significantly decreased scalp clonality and the number of expanded CD8+ clones among the top 100 scalp clones. The treated cohort was small, with a single nonresponder, so links between baseline CD8+ expansion and response need larger studies. Resident alphabeta T cells in normal human skin are also sequenced, complicating scalp TCR repertoire analysis, unlike mouse skin dominated by gammadelta T cells. Lesional scalp, especially in alopecia totalis/universalis, showed higher clonality and more expanded CD8+ clones than normal scalp, suggesting antigenic drive. Shared TCR sequences between patients were less evident than in mice, which may be partly attributable to HLA diversity in the patient population. Many expanded lesional clones persisted in scalp and blood during tofacitinib treatment, which may partly explain relapse after stopping treatment.

Source: CD8+ T cells sorted from blood, taken at week 4, from a patient treated with tofacitinib. In this chain, TRBV29-1 is recombined with TRBJ2-1; there is no confident call for the D gene. This receptor was taken from a human donor with alopecia areata. For the CDR3, the sequence is CSLAGVGDSSYNEQFF. The nucleotides are TGCAGCTTAGCCGGAGTGGGCGATAGCTCCTACAATGAGCAGTTCTTC.